These T cell receptor beta chains were read from a single sample in a study of cytomegalovirus exposure and HLA in healthy donors. Using immunoSEQ multiplex PCR, the repertoire was profiled, and TCRdb retains in-frame clones only, with some absent. This sample carries about 190,000 clones, 60% to 85% of them seen once, and the ten largest clones take approximately 1.5%. Sequencing was performed on PBMCs. These receptors all come from a woman in her late teens or twenties in good health and CMV-seronegative. The CDR3 runs from the conserved cysteine through the conserved F or W. D genes are given only for firm matches. Clone size is stated in some rows and not others, as once, few, many or a class when expanded.

D gene: TRBD2; J gene: TRBJ2-1; V gene: TRBV14; clone size: .; CDR3 protein: CASSQGRGAYNEQFF; CDR3 DNA: TGTGCCAGCAGCCAAGGACGGGGGGCCTACAATGAGCAGTTCTTC
D gene: .; J gene: TRBJ2-3; V gene: TRBV30; clone size: .; CDR3 protein: CAWSERPTDTQYF; CDR3 DNA: TGTGCCTGGAGTGAGCGCCCCACAGATACGCAGTATTTT
D gene: TRBD2; J gene: TRBJ2-7; V gene: TRBV6-6; clone size: .; CDR3 protein: CASSGLAHSYEQYF; CDR3 DNA: TGTGCCAGCAGTGGACTAGCGCACTCCTACGAGCAGTACTTC
D gene: TRBD2; J gene: TRBJ2-7; V gene: TRBV30; clone size: .; CDR3 protein: CAWSILGTRYEQYF; CDR3 DNA: TGTGCCTGGAGTATCCTAGGGACTAGGTACGAGCAGTACTTC
D gene: TRBD2; J gene: TRBJ2-7; V gene: TRBV5-1; clone size: .; CDR3 protein: CASSSGLAGGSYEQYF; CDR3 DNA: TGCGCCAGCAGCTCAGGACTAGCGGGAGGGTCCTACGAGCAGTACTTC
D gene: .; J gene: TRBJ1-1; V gene: TRBV28; clone size: .; CDR3 protein: CASRSTENTEAFF; CDR3 DNA: TGTGCCAGCAGATCAACAGAGAACACTGAAGCTTTCTTT
D gene: .; J gene: TRBJ2-7; V gene: TRBV30; clone size: .; CDR3 protein: CAWSEGVYEQYF; CDR3 DNA: TGTGCCTGGAGTGAAGGGGTCTACGAGCAGTACTTC
D gene: TRBD1; J gene: TRBJ2-1; V gene: TRBV5-1; clone size: once; CDR3 protein: CASGALRQGANEQFF; CDR3 DNA: TGCGCCAGCGGCGCGTTGAGACAGGGCGCAAATGAGCAGTTCTTC
D gene: .; J gene: TRBJ2-5; V gene: TRBV5-4; clone size: .; CDR3 protein: CASSREVSAQETQYF; CDR3 DNA: TGTGCCAGCAGCCGAGAGGTCAGCGCACAAGAGACCCAGTACTTC
D gene: TRBD2; J gene: TRBJ2-1; V gene: TRBV28; clone size: once; CDR3 protein: CASSLVPSGRPNEQFF; CDR3 DNA: TGTGCCAGCAGTTTAGTACCCAGCGGGAGGCCCAATGAGCAGTTCTTC
D gene: .; J gene: TRBJ1-3; V gene: TRBV10-2; clone size: few; CDR3 protein: CASSEARSGNTIYF; CDR3 DNA: TGCGCCAGCAGTGAGGCTAGGTCTGGAAACACCATATATTTT
D gene: .; J gene: TRBJ1-2; V gene: TRBV5-1; clone size: .; CDR3 protein: CASSFETGNYGYTF; CDR3 DNA: TGCGCCAGCAGCTTTGAGACGGGTAACTATGGCTACACCTTC
D gene: TRBD1; J gene: TRBJ1-1; V gene: TRBV7-9; clone size: .; CDR3 protein: CSSNPRQGSYSDTEAFF; CDR3 DNA: TGTTCCAGCAACCCTAGACAGGGGAGTTATTCGGACACTGAAGCTTTCTTT
D gene: TRBD2; J gene: TRBJ2-4; V gene: TRBV6-1; clone size: .; CDR3 protein: CASSGSGVKNIQYF; CDR3 DNA: TGTGCCAGCAGTGGCAGCGGGGTGAAAAACATTCAGTACTTC
D gene: .; J gene: TRBJ1-1; V gene: TRBV10-1; clone size: .; CDR3 protein: CASSEYPGPNTEAFF; CDR3 DNA: TGCGCCAGCAGTGAGTACCCAGGGCCAAACACTGAAGCTTTCTTT
D gene: .; J gene: TRBJ1-2; V gene: TRBV29-1; clone size: few; CDR3 protein: CSVPGHNNYGYTF; CDR3 DNA: TGCAGCGTTCCGGGACACAATAACTATGGCTACACCTTC
D gene: .; J gene: TRBJ1-1; V gene: TRBV30; clone size: .; CDR3 protein: CAWSTGGVHTEAFF; CDR3 DNA: TGTGCCTGGAGCACCGGGGGGGTACACACTGAAGCTTTCTTT
D gene: .; J gene: TRBJ1-1; V gene: TRBV6-5; clone size: .; CDR3 protein: CASSVTIVLNTEAFF; CDR3 DNA: TGTGCCAGCAGTGTAACGATAGTATTAAACACTGAAGCTTTCTTT
D gene: TRBD1; J gene: TRBJ2-5; V gene: TRBV6-1; clone size: .; CDR3 protein: CASSEADRGGETQYF; CDR3 DNA: TGTGCCAGCAGTGAAGCGGACAGGGGGGGAGAGACCCAGTACTTC
D gene: .; J gene: TRBJ2-1; V gene: TRBV10-3; clone size: .; CDR3 protein: CAISSDWMKFF; CDR3 DNA: TGTGCCATCAGTTCGGACTGGATGAAGTTCTTC
D gene: TRBD2; J gene: TRBJ2-5; V gene: TRBV7-9; clone size: .; CDR3 protein: CASSLRQGTSGRYVETQYF; CDR3 DNA: TGTGCCAGCAGCTTACGGCAGGGGACTAGCGGGAGATACGTAGAGACCCAGTACTTC
D gene: TRBD1; J gene: TRBJ2-1; V gene: TRBV19; clone size: .; CDR3 protein: CASSMMGQSSNEQFF; CDR3 DNA: TGTGCCAGTAGTATGATGGGACAGAGTTCCAATGAGCAGTTCTTC